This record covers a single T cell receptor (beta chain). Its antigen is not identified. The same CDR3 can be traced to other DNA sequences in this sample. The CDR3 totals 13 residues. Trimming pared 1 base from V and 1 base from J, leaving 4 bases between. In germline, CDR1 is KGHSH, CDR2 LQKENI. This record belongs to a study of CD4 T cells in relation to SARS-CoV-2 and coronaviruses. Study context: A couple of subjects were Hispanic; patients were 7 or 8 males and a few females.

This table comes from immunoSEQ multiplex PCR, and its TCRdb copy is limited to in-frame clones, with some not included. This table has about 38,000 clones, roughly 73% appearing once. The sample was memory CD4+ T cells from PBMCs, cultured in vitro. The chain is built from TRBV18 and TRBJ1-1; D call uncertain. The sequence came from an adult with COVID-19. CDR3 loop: CASSPQKNTEAFF. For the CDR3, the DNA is TGTGCCAGCTCACCACAGAAGAACACTGAAGCTTTCTTT.